The 23 T cell receptor beta chains reported below all come from one sample, sequenced in a study of PD-L1 blockade in urothelial cancer. Clones were sequenced by immunoSEQ multiplex PCR, and TCRdb holds only the in-frame ones, with some missing. The sample carries around 33,000 clones, 80% to 90% recorded once. Time point defined: peripheral blood 6 weeks after treatment start. The sequences come from PBMCs, collected around atezolizumab (anti-PD-L1) treatment. All receptors derive from a man older than 75 with urothelial cancer.

V and J are TRBV5-8 and TRBJ2-5; D possibly corresponds to TRBD1 (6 bases). Trimming took off 3 bases at V and 2 bases at J, with 8 bases between the two ends. CDR1 and CDR2 (germline): SGHTS, YDEGEE. The CDR3 runs to 13 residues. This chain's CDR3 is CASSWTVQETQYF. CDR3 DNA: TGTGCCAGCAGCTGGACAGTTCAAGAGACCCAGTACTTC.

This rearrangement joins TRBV15 to TRBJ2-7; TRBD1 matches 8 bases. CDR1 is LNHNV and CDR2 is YYDKDF in the germline V gene (reference sequence). There are 14 residues in the CDR3. V gave up 1 base and J gave up 6 bases; unmatched junction bases: 5. As DNA, the CDR3 is TGTGCCACCAGCAGAGCGGACAGGGTGTCCGAGCAGTACTTC. Residues: CATSRADRVSEQYF.

The chain combines TRBV5-6 with TRBJ2-7; perhaps TRBD2 as D (5 bases). This CDR3 has 15 amino acids. The V end was cut by 4 bases, the J end by 4 bases, with 18 bases between. CDR1 SGHDT and CDR2 YYEEEE come from the germline V gene. The DNA for the CDR3 is TGTGCCAGCAGCACGGATGGCCGGGAACCATACGAGCAGTACTTC. Translation: CASSTDGREPYEQYF.

The chain is built from TRBV7-9 and TRBJ2-2, with a tentative D call TRBD2 (6 bases). The germline gives CDR1 SEHNR, CDR2 FQNEAQ (reference sequence). The V and J ends lost 5 bases and 7 bases respectively, with 14 bases between them. The CDR3 runs 14 residues. The CDR3 loop reads CASSRETENGELFF. CDR3 DNA: TGTGCCAGCAGCCGGGAGACAGAGAACGGGGAGCTGTTTTTT. The whole variable domain, remainder taken from reference TRBV7-9 and TRBJ2-2, is DTGVSQNPRHKITKRGQNVTFRCDPISEHNRLYWYRQTLGQGPEFLTYFQNEAQLEKSRLLSDRFSAERPKGSFSTLEIQRTEQGDSAMYLCASSRETENGELFFGEGSRLTVL.

The V gene is TRBV6-1, the J gene TRBJ2-7; D may be TRBD1 (5 bases). Germline V gene lookup returns CDR1 MNHNS and CDR2 SASEGT. Deletions cut 3 bases from V and 6 bases from J, with 9 bases between. The CDR3 has 12 residues. The CDR3 protein is CASSEAGFEQYF. The DNA of the CDR3 is TGTGCCAGCAGTGAGGCAGGGTTCGAGCAGTACTTC.

The chain joins TRBV20-1 to TRBJ2-7; D gene unclear. V lost 4 bases and J lost 7, with 8 bases in between. The CDR3 runs 10 residues. Germline V lookup: CDR1 DFQATT, CDR2 SNEGSKA (reference sequence). The CDR3 reads CSATSGEQYF. CDR3 in DNA: TGCAGTGCTACGTCGGGTGAGCAGTACTTC.

The chain is built from TRBV7-9 and TRBJ2-7; 10 bases match TRBD2. Germline lookup yields CDR1 SEHNR and CDR2 FQNEAQ (reference sequence). The V segment lost 2 bases and the J segment 7 bases; nucleotides outside the gene matches: 8. This CDR3 contains 15 residues. DNA of the CDR3: TGTGCCAGCAGCTTATCGCTAGCGGGAGCTCGGGAGCAGTACTTC. Its translation: CASSLSLAGAREQYF.

The V gene is TRBV6-6, the J gene TRBJ2-2, with 8 bases matching TRBD1. CDR1 and CDR2 from the germline V gene are MNHNY and SVGAGI (reference sequence). This CDR3 has 13 amino acids. With 5 bases clipped from V and 6 bases from J, the junction kept 2 bases outside the gene matches. CDR3: CASSQQGAGELFF. The CDR3 DNA reads as TGTGCCAGCAGTCAACAGGGGGCCGGGGAGCTGTTTTTT.

The CDR3 protein is CASSLIGQGGADTQYF. The DNA for the CDR3 is TGTGCCAGCAGCTTGATTGGACAGGGTGGTGCAGATACGCAGTATTTT. V and J are TRBV11-2 and TRBJ2-3; TRBD1 aligns across 8 bases. The V gene's germline CDR1 is SGHAT and CDR2 FQNNGV. There are 16 residues in the CDR3. J gave up 4 bases and V 3 bases, and 9 bases lay outside the gene matches.

This chain uses TRBV28 with TRBJ1-5, with no clear D. The CDR3 sequence is 12 residues long. Germline lookup yields CDR1 MDHEN and CDR2 SYDVKM. The germline V and J ends were trimmed by 10 bases and 8 bases, with 15 bases remaining between them. CDR3: CATKEGNKPQHF. Written as DNA, the CDR3 is TGTGCCACCAAAGAGGGTAACAAGCCCCAGCATTTT.

This chain links TRBV19 with TRBJ2-6, with a possible D match to TRBD2 (5 bases). Germline CDR1 reads LNHDA; CDR2 reads SQIVND (reference sequence). The V gene lost 3 bases and the J gene lost 1 base, with 13 bases spanning the gap. CDR3 length: 17 amino acids. Here the CDR3 reads CASSIDLAQSGANVLTF. The CDR3 DNA reads as TGTGCCAGTAGTATTGACCTAGCTCAGTCTGGGGCCAACGTCCTGACTTTC.

The V gene is TRBV11-3, the J gene TRBJ2-1; TRBD1 aligns across 8 bases. Germline V gene lookup returns CDR1 SGHNT and CDR2 YENEEA. CDR3 size: 15 residues. The V gene end was trimmed by 1 base and the J gene end by 8 bases; junction bases not matched to a gene: 7. The CDR3 nucleotides are TGTGCCAGCAGCTTAGGCGCCAGGGGGCGTGATGAGCAGTTCTTC. Its translation is CASSLGARGRDEQFF.

The chain combines TRBV10-1 with TRBJ2-1, with TRBD2 matching 7 bases. The ends lost 4 bases at V and 7 bases at J; junction bases unmatched: 7. This CDR3 comprises 14 residues. The germline V gene encodes CDR1 WNHNN and CDR2 SYGVQD (reference sequence). This CDR3 reads CASSAPGAGNEQFF. The CDR3, as DNA: TGCGCCAGCAGTGCACCGGGAGCGGGGAATGAGCAGTTCTTC.

This chain joins TRBV25-1 and TRBJ1-2; weak D call: TRBD1 (5 bases). CDR1 and CDR2 (germline): MGHDK, SYGVNS. The V and J ends lost 5 bases and 4 bases respectively, with 11 bases between them. CDR3 size: 13 residues. The chain's CDR3 is CASSRGDGYGYTF. CDR3 coding DNA: TGTGCCAGCAGTAGGGGCGATGGCTATGGCTACACCTTC.

The chain carries TRBV2 and TRBJ2-2; possibly TRBD1 for D (6 bases). V dropped 4 bases and J dropped 5 bases, with 20 bases sitting between them. Germline CDR1 and CDR2: SNHLY and FYNNEI. This CDR3 is built from 17 residues. The CDR3 sequence is CASSVRGVDQWTGELFF. In nucleotides, the CDR3 is TGTGCCAGCAGTGTCAGGGGTGTGGACCAGTGGACCGGGGAGCTGTTTTTT.

With regard to this clone: The identical CDR3 is also encoded by other nucleotide sequences in the sample. The chain has TRBV18 and TRBJ2-7, with 10 bases lining up with TRBD1. The CDR3 sequence is 14 residues long. V gave up 4 bases and J gave up 6 bases; unmatched junction bases: 6. CDR1 is KGHSH, CDR2 LQKENI, per germline. CDR3 nucleotides: TGTGCCAGCTCACTAGACAGGGGGCCGAGCGAGCAGTACTTC. It specifies CASSLDRGPSEQYF.

A single count supports this clone. The chain recombines TRBV29-1 with TRBJ2-2, with 8 bases matching TRBD2. The V gene's germline CDR1 is SQVTM and CDR2 ANQGSEA. The V and J ends lost 6 bases and 4 bases, in that order; junction bases with no gene match: 7. CDR3 length: 14 amino acids. In DNA form, the CDR3 reads TGCAGCGTCCGAAAAACTAGCGGCACCGGGGAGCTGTTTTTT. Amino acids: CSVRKTSGTGELFF.

The chain recombines TRBV7-9 with TRBJ1-2; maybe TRBD1 (6 bases). Deletions cut 4 bases from V and 14 bases from J, with 17 bases between. The CDR3 is made up of 12 amino acids. Germline values: CDR1 SEHNR, CDR2 FQNEAQ (reference sequence). The CDR3 bases are TGTGCCAGCAGCTCACAGGGCTTAAGCTTGACCTTC. It encodes CASSSQGLSLTF. Using reference TRBV7-9 and TRBJ1-2 for the parts outside the CDR3, the full variable domain is DTGVSQNPRHKITKRGQNVTFRCDPISEHNRLYWYRQTLGQGPEFLTYFQNEAQLEKSRLLSDRFSAERPKGSFSTLEIQRTEQGDSAMYLCASSSQGLSLTFGSGTRLTVV.

The sample holds a few counts of this clone. The chain couples TRBV2 to TRBJ1-5, with 7 bases identical to TRBD1. CDR1 SNHLY and CDR2 FYNNEI come from the germline V gene. The CDR3 loop spans 16 amino acids. V lost 0 bases, J lost 3 bases, and 5 bases stayed unmatched. CDR3 sequence (DNA): TGTGCCAGCAGTGAAGCGGAGACAGGGATCAATCAGCCCCAGCATTTT. Translating it yields CASSEAETGINQPQHF.

This clone was seen only once. This chain joins TRBV5-1 and TRBJ2-1; no clear D. Germline loops: CDR1 SGHRS, CDR2 YFSETQ. Trimming removed 0 bases at V and 4 bases at J, with 5 bases between. There are 13 residues in the CDR3. Here the CDR3 reads CASSLGVYNEQFF. The DNA for the CDR3 is TGCGCCAGCAGCTTGGGAGTATACAATGAGCAGTTCTTC.

The genes are TRBV28 and TRBJ2-7; D is uncertain. CDR1 is MDHEN, CDR2 SYDVKM, per germline. Trimming removed 1 base from V and 0 bases from J, with 7 bases in between. The CDR3 runs to 14 residues. Here the CDR3 DNA reads TGTGCCAGCAGTTTATTATCCAGCTCCTACGAGCAGTACTTC. Translated, it gives CASSLLSSSYEQYF.

This chain links TRBV30 with TRBJ1-4; 8 bases are shared with TRBD1. The J segment lost 7 bases and the V segment lost 3 bases, leaving 7 bases of the junction unmatched. The CDR3 length is 14 residues. CDR1 is GTSNPN and CDR2 is SVGIG in the germline V gene (reference sequence). The CDR3 here is CAWSSGTGLEKLFF. The CDR3 region has the DNA TGTGCCTGGAGCTCAGGGACAGGCCTTGAAAAACTGTTTTTT.

The rearrangement links TRBV13 to TRBJ2-5; TRBD1 matches at 7 bases. This CDR3 is built from 14 residues. The germline V gene encodes CDR1 PRHDT and CDR2 FYEKMQ (reference sequence). Unmatched junction bases numbered 7, after V lost 5 bases and J lost 4 bases. The CDR3 nucleotides are TGTGCCAGCAGCCAACGGGACAGTCGAGAGACCCAGTACTTC. It is translated as CASSQRDSRETQYF. Filled out from reference TRBV13 and TRBJ2-5, the complete variable domain reads AAGVIQSPRHLIKEKRETATLKCYPIPRHDTVYWYQQGPGQDPQFLISFYEKMQSDKGSIPDRFSAQQFSDYHSELNMSSLELGDSALYFCASSQRDSRETQYFGPGTRLLVL.